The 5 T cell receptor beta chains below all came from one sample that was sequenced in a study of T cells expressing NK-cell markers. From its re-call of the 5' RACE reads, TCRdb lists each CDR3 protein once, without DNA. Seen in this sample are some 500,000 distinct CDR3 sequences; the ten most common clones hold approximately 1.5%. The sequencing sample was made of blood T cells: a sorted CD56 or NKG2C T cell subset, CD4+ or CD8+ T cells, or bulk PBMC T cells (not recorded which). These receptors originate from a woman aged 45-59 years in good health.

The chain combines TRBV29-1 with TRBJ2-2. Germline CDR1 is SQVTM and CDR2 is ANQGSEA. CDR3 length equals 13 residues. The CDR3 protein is CSVGLSNTGELFF.

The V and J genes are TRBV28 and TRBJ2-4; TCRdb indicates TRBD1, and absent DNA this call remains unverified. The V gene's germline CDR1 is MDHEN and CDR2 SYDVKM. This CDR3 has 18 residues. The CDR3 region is CASSLRTPSGMAKNIQYF.

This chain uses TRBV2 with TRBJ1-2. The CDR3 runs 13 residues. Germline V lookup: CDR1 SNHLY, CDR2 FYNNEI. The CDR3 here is CASSELSNYGYTF.

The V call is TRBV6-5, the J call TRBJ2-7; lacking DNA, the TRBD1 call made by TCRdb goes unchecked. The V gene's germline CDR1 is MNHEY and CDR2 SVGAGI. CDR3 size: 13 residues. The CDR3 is CASNRGPSYEQYF.

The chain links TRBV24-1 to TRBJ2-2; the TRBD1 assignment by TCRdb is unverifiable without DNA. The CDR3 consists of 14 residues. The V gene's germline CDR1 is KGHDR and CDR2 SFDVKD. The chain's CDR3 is CATSIGGGTGELFF.